The 30 T cell receptor beta chains presented below share a single source sample, sequenced in a study of cytotoxic CD8 clonotypes in ibrutinib-treated CLL (dated by TCRdb to the early 2020s). Receptor amplification or capture employed the immunoSEQ multiplex PCR assay. Not all clones reach the TCRdb copy of this immuneACCESS table, which keeps in-frame sequences only. Checked studies attribute under half of the gap to unresolved V genes and leave the rest unexplained. Across this sample there are roughly 56,000 clones, with roughly 70% seen only once. The ten most abundant clones make up around 43% of the sample. The sample's time point, from its label and the paper: about eleven months on ibrutinib. The source material was PBMCs, sampled after 12 months of ibrutinib treatment. The receptors here all came from a human donor with chronic lymphocytic leukemia.

Written as DNA, the CDR3 is TGCAGCGTGCGGACAGGGAACACTGAAGCTTTCTTT. Encoded protein: CSVRTGNTEAFF. The J gene is TRBJ1-1, the V gene TRBV29-1, with TRBD1 matching 7 bases. Germline lookup yields CDR1 SQVTM and CDR2 ANQGSEA. The CDR3 length is 12 residues. V was pared by 6 bases and J by 1 base, with 2 bases of the junction left unmatched.

The rearrangement uses TRBV11-2 and TRBJ2-2; the D gene is possibly TRBD1 (5 bases). This CDR3 has 14 amino acids. Germline V gene lookup returns CDR1 SGHAT and CDR2 FQNNGV. The V gene lost 8 bases and the J gene lost 1 base, with 11 bases spanning the gap. The CDR3 DNA sequence: TGTGCCAGCGGGAAGGGGCTGAACACCGGGGAGCTGTTTTTT. This encodes CASGKGLNTGELFF.

The chain couples TRBV7-6 to TRBJ2-5, with 8 bases that match TRBD1. Germline CDR1 is SGHVS and CDR2 is FNYEAQ. There are 14 residues in the CDR3. V was clipped by 1 base and J by 3 bases; unmatched bases: 1. DNA of the CDR3: TGTGCCAGCAGCTTAGTACAGGGGGAAGAGACCCAGTACTTC. This encodes CASSLVQGEETQYF.

This clone turned up a few times. The V call is TRBV15, the J call TRBJ2-3; 7 positions agree with TRBD2. V was clipped by 5 bases and J by 2 bases; unmatched bases: 4. This CDR3 spans 14 amino acids. Germline assignment: CDR1 LNHNV and CDR2 YYDKDF (reference sequence). The CDR3 sequence: CATSASGNTDTQYF. The DNA for the CDR3 is TGTGCCACCAGCGCTAGCGGAAACACAGATACGCAGTATTTT.

This clone was counted a few times. The gene calls are TRBV6-1 and TRBJ2-7; 10 nucleotides line up with TRBD2. In germline, CDR1 is MNHNS, CDR2 SASEGT. The CDR3 is 17 amino acids. The trim removed 4 bases at V and 4 bases at J, leaving 13 bases unmatched. The CDR3 DNA follows: TGTGCCAGCAGTGCCTTAGGGCCTAGCGGGAGATTTTACGAGCAGTACTTC. As protein: CASSALGPSGRFYEQYF.

V is TRBV15 and J is TRBJ2-7, with D perhaps TRBD1 (5 bases). The CDR3 totals 14 residues. Germline V lookup: CDR1 LNHNV, CDR2 YYDKDF (reference sequence). V gave up 0 bases and J gave up 4 bases, with 10 bases separating them. The CDR3 reads CATSRDAGMYEQYF. The CDR3 bases are TGTGCCACCAGCAGAGACGCAGGGATGTACGAGCAGTACTTC.

The chain carries TRBV29-1 and TRBJ2-2, with 7 bases lining up with TRBD1. Germline CDR1 and CDR2: SQVTM and ANQGSEA. This CDR3 is 14 amino acids long. V lost 6 bases, J lost 2 bases, and 6 bases stayed unmatched. In DNA form, the CDR3 reads TGCAGCGTCGGGACAGCGCGTAACACCGGGGAGCTGTTTTTT. Protein product: CSVGTARNTGELFF.

This sequence joins TRBV27 and TRBJ2-7; tentative D call: TRBD1 (6 bases). The CDR3 has 16 amino acids. CDR1 is MNHEY, CDR2 SMNVEV, per germline (reference sequence). Trimming pared 5 bases from V and 5 bases from J, leaving 22 bases between. The CDR3 reads CASSPIQLTGSHEQYF. CDR3 sequence (DNA): TGTGCCAGCAGTCCTATCCAATTAACAGGGTCGCACGAGCAGTACTTC.

The chain combines TRBV11-2 with TRBJ2-3; 7 bases match TRBD2. V was pared by 1 base and J by 3 bases, with 4 bases of the junction left unmatched. The germline gives CDR1 SGHAT, CDR2 FQNNGV. The CDR3 is 15 residues long. CDR3 in amino acids: CASSLGGRGTDTQYF. CDR3 nucleotide sequence: TGTGCCAGCAGCTTAGGCGGGAGAGGTACAGATACGCAGTATTTT.

This clone was counted a few times. The chain combines TRBV6-5 with TRBJ1-5; TRBD1 matches 10 bases. Germline CDR1 and CDR2: MNHEY and SVGAGI. The CDR3 runs 15 residues. The junction had 8 bases not matched to a gene; V was cut back by 6 bases and J by 6 bases. Here the CDR3 reads CASRRQGAVGQPQHF. CDR3 coding DNA: TGTGCCAGCAGGCGACAGGGGGCAGTGGGTCAGCCCCAGCATTTT.

The chain couples TRBV5-4 to TRBJ2-5; no clear D. Germline V CDR1 and CDR2: SGHNT, YYREEE (reference sequence). This CDR3 comprises 13 residues. The V end was cut by 5 bases, the J end by 2 bases, with 10 bases between. CDR3 region: CASSPERQETQYF. The CDR3 DNA sequence: TGTGCCAGCAGTCCGGAGCGTCAAGAGACCCAGTACTTC.

J is TRBJ1-2 and V is TRBV27; TRBD1 is a possible D gene (5 bases). This CDR3 is built from 14 residues. Germline-derived CDR1 and CDR2 are MNHEY and SMNVEV (reference sequence). V shed 4 bases and J shed 3 bases, with 12 bases lying between them. The CDR3 region has the DNA TGTGCCAGCAGTTCAGGGAGGGTGGACTATGGCTACACCTTC. Residues: CASSSGRVDYGYTF.

V and J are TRBV2 and TRBJ2-5; 9 bases are shared with TRBD2. Germline V gene data show CDR1 as SNHLY and CDR2 as FYNNEI. CDR3 size: 17 residues. V was clipped by 4 bases and J by 4 bases; unmatched bases: 13. CDR3 amino acids: CASSVWGGRAGAETQYF. The CDR3 DNA sequence: TGTGCCAGCAGTGTGTGGGGCGGGAGGGCCGGGGCAGAGACCCAGTACTTC.

For this clone: A read error may produce the germline difference seen at one junction end. J is TRBJ2-3 and V is TRBV29-1; D gene ambiguous. The CDR3 extends over 11 amino acids. The germline V gene has CDR1 SQVTM and CDR2 ANQGSEA. For the CDR3, the DNA is TGCAGCGTTGAAGATCCGATGACCGCCGTTTTT. Protein sequence: CSVEDPMTAVF.

The chain uses TRBV7-9 and TRBJ2-4, with D unclear. With 5 bases removed from V and 0 bases from J, the gap between germline ends came to 14 bases. CDR3 length equals 16 residues. Germline V gene sequence: CDR1 SEHNR, CDR2 FQNEAQ (reference sequence). The CDR3 nucleotides are TGTGCCAGCAGCCGGAGTATAGACATAGCCAAAAACATTCAGTACTTC. Its translation: CASSRSIDIAKNIQYF.

This clone was seen only a few times. DNA of the CDR3: TGTGCCAGCAGTAACCGGGAGTCATACGAGCAGTACTTC. Its translation is CASSNRESYEQYF. The V and J genes are TRBV27 and TRBJ2-7, with D possibly matching TRBD2 (6 bases). CDR1 MNHEY and CDR2 SMNVEV come from the germline V gene (reference sequence). This CDR3 spans 13 amino acids. The V end was cut by 5 bases, the J end by 4 bases, with 12 bases between.

V is TRBV7-2 and J is TRBJ2-3; 7 positions agree with TRBD1. J was trimmed by 6 bases and V by 5 bases; bases with no gene match: 11. CDR3 length: 15 residues. Germline-derived CDR1 and CDR2 are SGHTA and FQGNSA. CDR3 nucleotide sequence: TGTGCCAGCAGCCGATCGACAGGGTCTGCGGATACGCAGTATTTT. It translates to CASSRSTGSADTQYF.

The chain joins TRBV6-1 to TRBJ2-6; perhaps TRBD1 as D (6 bases). Germline V gene data show CDR1 as MNHNS and CDR2 as SASEGT. The CDR3 consists of 17 residues. V was pared by 3 bases and J by 0 bases, with 12 bases between. The CDR3 DNA reads TGTGCCAGCAGTGACCCGACAGGACCCTCTGGGGCCAACGTCCTGACTTTC. The encoded protein is CASSDPTGPSGANVLTF.

The chain has TRBV15 and TRBJ2-7, with D possibly being TRBD2 (5 bases). Germline V gives CDR1 LNHNV, CDR2 YYDKDF (reference sequence). There are 15 residues in the CDR3. V shed 6 bases and J shed 2 bases, with 17 bases lying between them. The CDR3 coding sequence is TGTGCCACCAGTGATCGGGGTCCCAAGGCCTACGAGCAGTACTTC. This translates into CATSDRGPKAYEQYF.

This clone was counted a few times. V usage is TRBV6-5 and J usage is TRBJ2-7; TRBD2 matches 11 bases. V was pared by 6 bases and J by 6 bases, with 7 bases of the junction left unmatched. The germline gives CDR1 MNHEY, CDR2 SVGAGI. The CDR3 is 14 amino acids. The CDR3 reads CASRLAGGPFEQYF. For the CDR3, the DNA is TGTGCCAGCAGATTAGCGGGAGGGCCTTTCGAGCAGTACTTC.

CDR3 sequence: CAWSQVSYTEAFF. The DNA of the CDR3 is TGTGCCTGGAGCCAGGTTTCATACACTGAAGCTTTCTTT. The genes are TRBV30 and TRBJ1-1; D is undetermined. The V end lost 3 bases, the J end lost 3 bases, and 11 bases lay between the germline ends. Looked up from germline, CDR1 is GTSNPN and CDR2 is SVGIG (reference sequence). This CDR3 comprises 13 residues.

The V call is TRBV7-2, the J call TRBJ1-1, with 8 bases matching TRBD1. The J segment lost 1 base and the V segment lost 5 bases, leaving 9 bases of the junction unmatched. Germline CDR1 and CDR2: SGHTA and FQGNSA. CDR3 length: 16 residues. This CDR3 is CASSPGQGLTNTEAFF. For the CDR3, the DNA is TGTGCCAGCAGCCCCGGACAGGGTCTAACGAACACTGAAGCTTTCTTT.

The rearrangement links TRBV27 to TRBJ1-2; TRBD1 aligns across 8 bases. Trimming took 6 bases from V and 8 from J; bases not matched to a gene: 11. CDR3 size: 14 residues. CDR1 is MNHEY and CDR2 is SMNVEV in the germline V gene (reference sequence). The CDR3 coding sequence is TGTGCCAGCAGAGTAATACAGGGGGTCGGAGGCTACACCTTC. It specifies CASRVIQGVGGYTF.

The chain recombines TRBV6-5 with TRBJ2-7; 7 bases line up with TRBD2. From germline, CDR1 is MNHEY and CDR2 SVGAGI. This CDR3 region has 16 residues. V trimming: 0 bases; J trimming: 1 base; junction bases outside the gene matches: 6. The CDR3 region has the DNA TGTGCCAGCAGTTACTCGAGTCCAGCGGGGTCCTACGAGCAGTACTTC. This sequence encodes CASSYSSPAGSYEQYF.

The chain joins TRBV7-3 to TRBJ2-3; a possible D gene is TRBD2 (6 bases). Trimming took 0 bases from V and 2 from J, leaving 12 bases between them. Per germline, CDR1 SGHTA and CDR2 FQGTGA. The CDR3 covers 16 residues. The CDR3 bases are TGTGCCAGCAGCTTAACTAGCGGAGGCCCCACAGATACGCAGTATTTT. The encoded protein is CASSLTSGGPTDTQYF.

This clone has more than one count but fewer than ten. The V and J genes are TRBV5-1 and TRBJ2-7, with TRBD2 matching over 7 bases. J gave up 3 bases and V 5 bases, and 14 bases lay outside the gene matches. This CDR3 is 16 amino acids long. From germline, CDR1 is SGHRS and CDR2 YFSETQ. The CDR3 sequence is CASRLGTLAVNYEQYF. The CDR3 DNA reads TGCGCCAGCAGGCTAGGTACGCTAGCGGTTAACTACGAGCAGTACTTC.

This chain connects TRBV5-6 to TRBJ2-7; D possibly corresponds to TRBD1 (5 bases). Germline V gene sequence: CDR1 SGHDT, CDR2 YYEEEE. With 4 bases removed from V and 4 bases from J, the gap between germline ends came to 21 bases. The CDR3 is 16 residues long. The CDR3 coding sequence is TGTGCCAGCAGCCTACTGAAACCGCCAGGGATATACGAGCAGTACTTC. Its translation is CASSLLKPPGIYEQYF.

The rearrangement joins TRBV4-2 to TRBJ2-1, with 7 nucleotides matching TRBD2. CDR3 length: 16 amino acids. Trimming took 1 base from V and 0 from J; bases not matched to a gene: 3. The germline V gene has CDR1 LGHNA and CDR2 YNFKEQ. CDR3 sequence (DNA): TGTGCCAGCAGCCAAGCTAGCGGAGCCTCCTACAATGAGCAGTTCTTC. Protein sequence: CASSQASGASYNEQFF.

The chain is built from TRBV27 and TRBJ2-7; no reliable D call. There are 12 residues in the CDR3. Per germline, CDR1 MNHEY and CDR2 SMNVEV (reference sequence). V lost 6 bases, J lost 7 bases, and 13 bases lay in between. The CDR3 coding sequence is TGTGCCAGCAGCTCAACGATACAGGAGCAGTACTTC. As protein: CASSSTIQEQYF.

This clone was seen once. The chain is built from TRBV6-5 and TRBJ2-3; D remains unclear. CDR1 and CDR2 (germline): MNHEY, SVGAGI. The CDR3 has 13 residues. Between the trimmed V and J ends, which lost 6 bases and 1 base, there was a span of 8 bases. CDR3 coding DNA: TGTGCCAGCAGGACACAACGCACAGATACGCAGTATTTT. Its protein product is CASRTQRTDTQYF.